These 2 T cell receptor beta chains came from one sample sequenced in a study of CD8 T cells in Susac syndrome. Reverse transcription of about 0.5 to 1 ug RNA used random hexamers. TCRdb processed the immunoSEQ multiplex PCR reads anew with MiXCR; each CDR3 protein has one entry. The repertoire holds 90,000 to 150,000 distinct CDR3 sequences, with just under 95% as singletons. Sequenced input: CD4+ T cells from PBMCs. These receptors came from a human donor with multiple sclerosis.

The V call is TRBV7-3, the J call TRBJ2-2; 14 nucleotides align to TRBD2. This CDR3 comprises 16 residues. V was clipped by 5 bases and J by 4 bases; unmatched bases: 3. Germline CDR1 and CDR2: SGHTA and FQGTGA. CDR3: CASSAGLAGATGELFF. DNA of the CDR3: TGTGCCAGCAGCGCGGGACTAGCGGGGGCCACCGGGGAGCTGTTTTTT.

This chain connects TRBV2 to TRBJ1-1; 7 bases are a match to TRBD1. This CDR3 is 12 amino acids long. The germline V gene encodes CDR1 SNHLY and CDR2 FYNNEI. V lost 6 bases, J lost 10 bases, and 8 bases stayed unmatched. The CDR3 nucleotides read TGTGCCAGCAGCCCCCTTGACAGGGCAGCTTTCTTT. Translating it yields CASSPLDRAAFF.